This T cell receptor beta chain was recorded in a study of blood T cells in healthy people across ages. Study as a whole: Template switching caught about one barcoded beta molecule for each two T cells.

Points on this clonotype: The antigen remains unidentified.

The CDR3 is made up of 15 amino acids. Per germline, CDR1 MNHEY and CDR2 SMNVEV (reference sequence). V shed 6 bases and J shed 0 bases, with 14 bases lying between them. The second PCR ran roughly 7 to 12 cycles with a sample-barcoded 5' primer and J-beta primers. TCRdb re-called the 5' RACE reads through MiXCR, storing one row per CDR3 protein. The top ten clones hold approximately 40% of a sample with 700,000 to 850,000 distinct CDR3 sequences, about 55% of them seen once. Each donor supplied roughly 9 milliliters of peripheral blood. Study outcomes and limitations: Naive CD4+ cells and diversity were both higher in long-lived donors than in aged donors.

The TCR originated in an elderly man in good health. Sample: blood. This chain uses TRBV27 with TRBJ1-1; possibly TRBD1 for D (5 bases). The CDR3 loop reads CASRVTATMNTEAFF. The CDR3 DNA follows: TGTGCCAGCAGGGTGACAGCCACTATGAACACTGAAGCTTTCTTT.